This T cell receptor beta chain was sequenced in a study of graft-versus-host responses after intestinal transplantation. Data came from immunoSEQ multiplex PCR; TCRdb stores just in-frame clones and leaves some out. The sample shows 80,000 to 100,000 clones, 85% to 95% of them seen only once. V dropped 3 bases and J dropped 0; count of bases not matched to a gene: 1. Looked up from germline, CDR1 is PRHDT and CDR2 is FYEKMQ (reference sequence). This CDR3 contains 15 residues. Points from the study as a whole: Within the allografts of patients who had graft-donor T cell macrochimerism, graft-versus-host to host-versus-graft clonal ratios were high.

Concerning this clone: Its antigen remains unknown.

Here the sequenced sample was unstimulated CD8+ T cells sorted from spleen or lymph node cells, taken before transplant. The rearrangement joins TRBV13 to TRBJ2-2; 7 bases match TRBD2. The source of this sequence is a human donor who was the organ donor for an intestinal transplant. CDR3 in amino acids: CASSFGGTNTGELFF. CDR3 DNA sequence: TGTGCCAGCAGCTTCGGGGGGACGAACACCGGGGAGCTGTTTTTT.